This T cell receptor (beta chain) was found in a study of shared clonotypes between healthy human individuals. Study as a whole: Every donor yielded three CD4 naive, three CD4 memory, two CD8 naive and one CD8 memory plate.

This clone appeared once. Antigen unknown. Caucasian adults living in Nashville, Tennessee, provided all samples. The study's findings and limits: Clonotype sharing among donors, it was expected, would be affected by sequencing depth. Clonotypes not shared had lower generation probabilities than those common to all four donors.

Libraries were prepared by immunoSEQ multiplex PCR; TCRdb keeps only in-frame clonotypes and omits some of them. The sample has some 2,000,000 clones, roughly 96% seen once. This receptor was identified in a man aged 18 to 29 in good health. Sequences were obtained from naive CD4+ T cells sorted from blood. Indicated subset: CD45RA+ positively selected.

CDR3 sequence: CASSPVGGTDTQYF. The DNA of the CDR3 is TGTGCCAGCAGTCCCGTGGGGGGCACAGATACGCAGTATTTT. The chain has TRBV6-4 and TRBJ2-3, with D perhaps given as TRBD1 or TRBD2 (5 bases each). CDR1 is MRHNA and CDR2 is SNTAGT in the germline V gene. The CDR3 consists of 14 residues. Deletions cut 5 bases from V and 1 base from J, with 10 bases between.